This is a list of T cell receptor beta chains from one sample in a study of T cell changes during pregnancy in multiple sclerosis. TCRdb's copy holds only in-frame clones and misses some; the assay was immunoSEQ multiplex PCR. The sample shows fewer than 12,000 clones, about 89% of them seen only once. Sequences were derived from CD8+ T cells from peripheral blood mononuclear cells, sampled in the first trimester of pregnancy. The receptor source for this set is a female donor in good health, enrolled as a control in a pregnancy study. The CDR3 runs from the conserved cysteine through the conserved F or W. Fields, in order: D gene, clone size, V gene, J gene, CDR3 DNA, CDR3 protein. A D gene is named only where the DNA matches it firmly. Clone sizes are given selectively: once, few, many, or a class where the clone is expanded.

d_gene: .; abundance: .; v_gene: TRBV6-4; j_gene: TRBJ1-5; CDR3nt: TGTGCCAGCAGTGCTTATCAGCCCCAGCATTTT; CDR3aa: CASSAYQPQHF
d_gene: .; abundance: .; v_gene: TRBV18; j_gene: TRBJ2-5; CDR3nt: TGTGCCAGCTCCGCGGACAGAGAGACCCAGTACTTC; CDR3aa: CASSADRETQYF
d_gene: .; abundance: few; v_gene: TRBV7-8; j_gene: TRBJ1-1; CDR3nt: TGTGCCAGCAGCACTGGGACACCGGAGGTGGCTTTCTTT; CDR3aa: CASSTGTPEVAFF
d_gene: .; abundance: .; v_gene: TRBV18; j_gene: TRBJ2-2; CDR3nt: TGTGCCAGCTCACCCCCCTCATTTCAGGGGCGCACCGGGGAGCTGTTTTTT; CDR3aa: CASSPPSFQGRTGELFF
d_gene: TRBD1; abundance: .; v_gene: TRBV4-3; j_gene: TRBJ1-1; CDR3nt: TGCGCCAGCAGCCAGACAGGGGGCAACACTGAAGCTTTCTTT; CDR3aa: CASSQTGGNTEAFF
d_gene: TRBD1; abundance: once; v_gene: TRBV6-4; j_gene: TRBJ2-2; CDR3nt: TGTGCCAGCAGTGCGACAGGGGACACCGGGGAGCTGTTTTTT; CDR3aa: CASSATGDTGELFF
d_gene: .; abundance: .; v_gene: TRBV4-1; j_gene: TRBJ1-5; CDR3nt: TGCGCCAGCAGCCAAGATCCAGGACTCAATCAGCCCCAGCATTTT; CDR3aa: CASSQDPGLNQPQHF
d_gene: TRBD2; abundance: .; v_gene: TRBV7-3; j_gene: TRBJ2-1; CDR3nt: TGTGCCAGCAGCTTAAGTGGAGCGGGGGGGTACAATGAGCAGTTCTTC; CDR3aa: CASSLSGAGGYNEQFF
d_gene: TRBD2; abundance: .; v_gene: TRBV4-2; j_gene: TRBJ2-1; CDR3nt: TGTGCCAGCAGCCAAGAGGGGACTAGCGGCCACAATGAGCAGTTCTTC; CDR3aa: CASSQEGTSGHNEQFF
d_gene: .; abundance: .; v_gene: TRBV7-8; j_gene: TRBJ1-5; CDR3nt: TGTGCCAGCAGCTACGATGATACAAGCAATCAGCCCCAGCATTTT; CDR3aa: CASSYDDTSNQPQHF
d_gene: .; abundance: .; v_gene: TRBV6-5; j_gene: TRBJ1-5; CDR3nt: TGTGCCAGCACTCGGTCAGGGAGCAATCAGCCCCAGCATTTT; CDR3aa: CASTRSGSNQPQHF
d_gene: TRBD1; abundance: .; v_gene: TRBV7-3; j_gene: TRBJ2-2; CDR3nt: TGTGCCAGCAGCACACCGGGACAGGGAGTCACCGGGGAGCTGTTTTTT; CDR3aa: CASSTPGQGVTGELFF
d_gene: TRBD1; abundance: .; v_gene: TRBV29-1; j_gene: TRBJ2-1; CDR3nt: TGCAGCGTGGACAAGGAGGGGGACAGGCAGAATGAGCAGTTCTTC; CDR3aa: CSVDKEGDRQNEQFF
d_gene: TRBD1; abundance: .; v_gene: TRBV14; j_gene: TRBJ1-1; CDR3nt: TGTGCCAGCCGTCGACAGGGGCAGGGTGACACTGAAGCTTTCTTT; CDR3aa: CASRRQGQGDTEAFF
d_gene: .; abundance: once; v_gene: TRBV7-9; j_gene: TRBJ2-2; CDR3nt: TGTGCCAGCAGCTTAGAGACAGTGGACACCGGGGAGCTGTTTTTT; CDR3aa: CASSLETVDTGELFF
d_gene: .; abundance: .; v_gene: TRBV5-6; j_gene: TRBJ2-7; CDR3nt: TGTGCCAGCAGCACACCCGACGGGACGGGGGGACACTCCTACGAGCAGTACTTC; CDR3aa: CASSTPDGTGGHSYEQYF
d_gene: TRBD1; abundance: .; v_gene: TRBV15; j_gene: TRBJ1-2; CDR3nt: TGTGCCACCAGCAGACCCCCAGGACAGGTCTATGGCTACACCTTC; CDR3aa: CATSRPPGQVYGYTF
d_gene: .; abundance: .; v_gene: TRBV5-4; j_gene: TRBJ2-7; CDR3nt: TGTGCCAGCAGCTTGAGAACCGGTGGAGGGAACGAGCAGTACTTC; CDR3aa: CASSLRTGGGNEQYF
d_gene: .; abundance: once; v_gene: TRBV7-9; j_gene: TRBJ2-7; CDR3nt: TGTGCCAGCAGCTTAGCGAGGGAGATCTACGAGCAGTACTTC; CDR3aa: CASSLAREIYEQYF
d_gene: TRBD1; abundance: .; v_gene: TRBV4-3; j_gene: TRBJ2-1; CDR3nt: TGCGCCAGCAGCCGAGACAGGGTTAGTCCCTACAATGAGCAGTTCTTC; CDR3aa: CASSRDRVSPYNEQFF
d_gene: TRBD2; abundance: .; v_gene: TRBV4-1; j_gene: TRBJ2-3; CDR3nt: TGCGCCAGCAGCCAAGGGGGGACTAGCTCAGATACGCAGTATTTT; CDR3aa: CASSQGGTSSDTQYF
d_gene: TRBD2; abundance: once; v_gene: TRBV7-9; j_gene: TRBJ2-7; CDR3nt: TGTGCCAGCAGCTCTGAAACCGGGGGGGCCTCGGACGAGCAGTACTTC; CDR3aa: CASSSETGGASDEQYF
d_gene: TRBD1; abundance: .; v_gene: TRBV6-1; j_gene: TRBJ1-6; CDR3nt: TGTGCCAGCAGTGAAGAAACAGGGGGTTCCTATAATTCACCCCTCCACTTT; CDR3aa: CASSEETGGSYNSPLHF
d_gene: .; abundance: .; v_gene: TRBV7-3; j_gene: TRBJ1-1; CDR3nt: TGTGCCAGCAGCTTATTAGGTGGAGGCACTGAAGCTTTCTTT; CDR3aa: CASSLLGGGTEAFF
d_gene: .; abundance: .; v_gene: TRBV30; j_gene: TRBJ2-7; CDR3nt: TGTGCCTGGAGTGCCTTTGTGGGGCCACGAACTTACGAGCAGTACTTC; CDR3aa: CAWSAFVGPRTYEQYF
d_gene: TRBD1; abundance: medium-sized; v_gene: TRBV9; j_gene: TRBJ2-2; CDR3nt: TGTGCCAGCAGCGTAGGAGGACAGGGGGCTACCGGGGAGCTGTTTTTT; CDR3aa: CASSVGGQGATGELFF
d_gene: .; abundance: .; v_gene: TRBV13; j_gene: TRBJ2-1; CDR3nt: TGTGCCAGCAGCTTGAGAGGGCTACCCTACAATGAGCAGTTCTTC; CDR3aa: CASSLRGLPYNEQFF
d_gene: .; abundance: .; v_gene: TRBV6-4; j_gene: TRBJ2-3; CDR3nt: TGTGCCAGCAGTGACGGAGGCTCTAGCACAGATACGCAGTATTTT; CDR3aa: CASSDGGSSTDTQYF
d_gene: TRBD1; abundance: .; v_gene: TRBV6-5; j_gene: TRBJ2-5; CDR3nt: TGTGCCAGCAGTTACATTCAGGGGGCGCGAGAGACCCAGTACTTC; CDR3aa: CASSYIQGARETQYF
d_gene: TRBD2; abundance: .; v_gene: TRBV27; j_gene: TRBJ2-3; CDR3nt: TGTGCCAGCAGTCAGCGGACTAGCGGGGGAGTGGGTACGCAGTATTTT; CDR3aa: CASSQRTSGGVGTQYF
d_gene: TRBD1; abundance: .; v_gene: TRBV29-1; j_gene: TRBJ2-7; CDR3nt: TGCAGCGTGAGAGACAGGGCCCACGAGCAGTACTTC; CDR3aa: CSVRDRAHEQYF
d_gene: .; abundance: .; v_gene: TRBV5-1; j_gene: TRBJ1-1; CDR3nt: TGCGCCAGCAGCTTTCCCGGGGGTGGGGACACTGAAGCTTTCTTT; CDR3aa: CASSFPGGGDTEAFF
d_gene: .; abundance: .; v_gene: TRBV2; j_gene: TRBJ1-5; CDR3nt: TGTGCCAGCAGTATTACAGGGCTCCAGCCCCAGCATTTT; CDR3aa: CASSITGLQPQHF
d_gene: .; abundance: few; v_gene: TRBV4-2; j_gene: TRBJ2-2; CDR3nt: TGTGCCAGCAGCCAAGACTGGCACCGACTAAGAGCTAACACCGGGGAGCTGTTTTTT; CDR3aa: CASSQDWHRLRANTGELFF
d_gene: TRBD1; abundance: .; v_gene: TRBV27; j_gene: TRBJ1-2; CDR3nt: TGTGCCAGCAGTTTATCGGGACAGGGGGGCTACACCTTC; CDR3aa: CASSLSGQGGYTF
d_gene: .; abundance: .; v_gene: TRBV5-5; j_gene: TRBJ1-1; CDR3nt: TGTGCCAGCAGCTCGGGCGCCAGGGAGGTGACTGAAGCTTTCTTT; CDR3aa: CASSSGAREVTEAFF
d_gene: TRBD1; abundance: medium-sized; v_gene: TRBV30; j_gene: TRBJ1-6; CDR3nt: TGTGCCTGGAGGGACCCTTGGACAGGGGGCTGGAATTCACCCCTCCACTTT; CDR3aa: CAWRDPWTGGWNSPLHF
d_gene: TRBD1; abundance: .; v_gene: TRBV18; j_gene: TRBJ2-7; CDR3nt: TGTGCCAGCTCACCACCGGGACAGGGGCGCTACGAGCAGTACTTC; CDR3aa: CASSPPGQGRYEQYF
d_gene: TRBD1; abundance: .; v_gene: TRBV6-1; j_gene: TRBJ2-3; CDR3nt: TGTGCCACCCCGTCCGGGACAGGGGTCCCAGATACGCAGTATTTT; CDR3aa: CATPSGTGVPDTQYF
d_gene: TRBD1; abundance: .; v_gene: TRBV13; j_gene: TRBJ2-7; CDR3nt: TGTGCCAGCAGCCCAACCCTGGACAGGGCTACCTACGAGCAGTACTTC; CDR3aa: CASSPTLDRATYEQYF
d_gene: TRBD1; abundance: .; v_gene: TRBV30; j_gene: TRBJ1-1; CDR3nt: TGTGCCTGGAGCACCACAGGGGGGAACACTGAAGCTTTCTTT; CDR3aa: CAWSTTGGNTEAFF
d_gene: TRBD1; abundance: once; v_gene: TRBV9; j_gene: TRBJ1-2; CDR3nt: TGTGCCAGCAGCCCCCGGGACAGAGCTAACTATGGCTACACCTTC; CDR3aa: CASSPRDRANYGYTF
d_gene: TRBD2; abundance: once; v_gene: TRBV27; j_gene: TRBJ2-3; CDR3nt: TGTGCCAGCAGTCCCGAACTAGCGGGAGGTAGCACAGATACGCAGTATTTT; CDR3aa: CASSPELAGGSTDTQYF
d_gene: .; abundance: .; v_gene: TRBV7-9; j_gene: TRBJ1-2; CDR3nt: TGTGCCAGCAGCTTAGTAGGCAGGGGAAATGGCGGCTACACCTTC; CDR3aa: CASSLVGRGNGGYTF
d_gene: .; abundance: .; v_gene: TRBV9; j_gene: TRBJ1-3; CDR3nt: TGTGCCAGCAGCGTAGATGCGGGGCGGCTCTCTGGAAACACCATATATTTT; CDR3aa: CASSVDAGRLSGNTIYF
d_gene: TRBD1; abundance: few; v_gene: TRBV6-6; j_gene: TRBJ1-1; CDR3nt: TGTGCCAGTTCGACAGGGGGAATCACTGAAGCTTTCTTT; CDR3aa: CASSTGGITEAFF
d_gene: TRBD1; abundance: .; v_gene: TRBV5-1; j_gene: TRBJ1-6; CDR3nt: TGCGCCAGCAGCCCGGGGGACAGCTCCTATAATTCACCCCTCCACTTT; CDR3aa: CASSPGDSSYNSPLHF
d_gene: TRBD1; abundance: few; v_gene: TRBV4-1; j_gene: TRBJ2-7; CDR3nt: TGCGCCAGCAGCCAAGATTCTATTGCACCGGGACAGGGGCTGTACGAGCAGTACTTC; CDR3aa: CASSQDSIAPGQGLYEQYF
d_gene: .; abundance: once; v_gene: TRBV27; j_gene: TRBJ2-2; CDR3nt: .; CDR3aa: CASSSSTGIHTGELFF
d_gene: .; abundance: .; v_gene: TRBV4-3; j_gene: TRBJ2-7; CDR3nt: TGCGCCAGCAGCCAAGAGGGGGGACCCTACGAGCAGTACTTC; CDR3aa: CASSQEGGPYEQYF
d_gene: .; abundance: .; v_gene: TRBV4-3; j_gene: TRBJ2-2; CDR3nt: TGCGCCAGCAGCCAAGAGGCCCAGGGCACGAACACCGGGGAGCTGTTTTTT; CDR3aa: CASSQEAQGTNTGELFF
d_gene: .; abundance: .; v_gene: TRBV6-6; j_gene: TRBJ1-1; CDR3nt: TGTGCCAGCAGTTCCCCCCTAGACAGGAACACTGAAGCTTTCTTT; CDR3aa: CASSSPLDRNTEAFF
d_gene: .; abundance: .; v_gene: TRBV19; j_gene: TRBJ2-7; CDR3nt: TGTGCCAGTAGTTCGAACCCCGCCGTTCCGAACACCTACGAGCAGTACTTC; CDR3aa: CASSSNPAVPNTYEQYF
d_gene: TRBD1; abundance: .; v_gene: TRBV7-2; j_gene: TRBJ1-1; CDR3nt: TGTGCCAGCAGCTGGAGGGGGCTCGGCACTGAAGCTTTCTTT; CDR3aa: CASSWRGLGTEAFF
d_gene: .; abundance: .; v_gene: TRBV19; j_gene: TRBJ1-1; CDR3nt: TGTGCCAGTGGGGGGGAATCGGAAGCTTTCTTT; CDR3aa: CASGGESEAFF
d_gene: .; abundance: .; v_gene: TRBV14; j_gene: TRBJ1-3; CDR3nt: TGTGCCAGCAGCCAAGTTACGAGCCTCTCTGGAAACACCATATATTTT; CDR3aa: CASSQVTSLSGNTIYF
d_gene: .; abundance: .; v_gene: TRBV7-2; j_gene: TRBJ1-1; CDR3nt: TGTGCCAGCAGCTTAGTAGAGACACAGAACACTGAAGCTTTCTTT; CDR3aa: CASSLVETQNTEAFF
d_gene: TRBD1; abundance: .; v_gene: TRBV10-3; j_gene: TRBJ2-3; CDR3nt: TGTGCCATCAGTGAGCCGCCGGGACAGGGGACAGATACGCAGTATTTT; CDR3aa: CAISEPPGQGTDTQYF